These T cell receptor beta chains were read from a single sample in a study of blood T cell repertoires in COVID-19. The repertoire was sequenced with immunoSEQ multiplex PCR; TCRdb's copy has only in-frame clones and lacks some. The data hold approximately 150,000 clones, with roughly 89% observed a single time. Sequencing was carried out using peripheral blood. Source of these receptors: a human donor in a cohort sampled during active COVID-19. Each CDR3 is given with its conserved first and last residue. Fields, in order: CDR3 DNA, CDR3 protein, clone size, J gene, D gene, V gene. A D gene is named only where the DNA matches it firmly. Part of the rows lack a size; the others show once, few, many or a class for expanded clones.

TGTGCCAGCTCACCGGCAGGGGCCGGGGAGCTGTTTTTT | CASSPAGAGELFF | . | TRBJ2-2 | . | TRBV18
TGTGCCAGCAGCCGCGGGGCTAACTATGGCTACACCTTC | CASSRGANYGYTF | few | TRBJ1-2 | . | TRBV3-1/TRBV3-2
TGTGCCAGCAGTTTTCCGGGAAGGTCCTACGAGCAGTACTTC | CASSFPGRSYEQYF | . | TRBJ2-7 | . | TRBV27
TGCAGCGCCGAAGCGACAGATACGCAGTATTTT | CSAEATDTQYF | . | TRBJ2-3 | . | TRBV29-1
TGCGCCAGCAGCCCTGACAGGGTGGTCTACGAGCAGTACTTC | CASSPDRVVYEQYF | few | TRBJ2-7 | TRBD1 | TRBV4-3
TGTGCCAGTAGTGCGGGGGATTCACCCCTCCACTTT | CASSAGDSPLHF | . | TRBJ1-6 | . | TRBV19
TGTGCCAGCAGTGATTCGGGAGGGCCTGGCGAGCAGTACTTC | CASSDSGGPGEQYF | . | TRBJ2-7 | TRBD2 | TRBV2
TGCACCAGTGCTACTCGCACCTACGAGCAGTACTTC | CTSATRTYEQYF | . | TRBJ2-7 | . | TRBV1
TGCAGCGCCACGGGACAGGGGGCCGAGAACACTGAAGCTTTCTTT | CSATGQGAENTEAFF | . | TRBJ1-1 | TRBD1 | TRBV29-1
TGTGCCAGCAGTGGAGTTTACGACTATGGCTACACCTTC | CASSGVYDYGYTF | few | TRBJ1-2 | . | TRBV2
TGTGCCAGCAGTGAACTAGTGAATAGCAATCAGCCCCAGCATTTT | CASSELVNSNQPQHF | . | TRBJ1-5 | . | TRBV2
TGTGCCAGCAGTTTGGGTGTGGAGGACGAGCAGTACTTC | CASSLGVEDEQYF | . | TRBJ2-7 | . | TRBV27
TGCACCAGCAGCCAAGATGGGCAGAAGATTGAGACCCAGTACTTC | CTSSQDGQKIETQYF | . | TRBJ2-5 | . | TRBV1
TGTGCCAGCAGTCTAAGTAAGCAAGAGACCCAGTACTTC | CASSLSKQETQYF | . | TRBJ2-5 | . | TRBV7-9
TGTGCCAGCAGGGAGGCCAATCAGCCCCAGCATTTT | CASREANQPQHF | . | TRBJ1-5 | . | TRBV12-3/TRBV12-4
TGTGCCAGCAGCCTGACAGGGAACTCCTACGAGCAGTACTTC | CASSLTGNSYEQYF | . | TRBJ2-7 | TRBD1 | TRBV7-9
TGTGCCATCAGTGCGGGGACAGGGACGGACACTGAAGCTTTCTTT | CAISAGTGTDTEAFF | few | TRBJ1-1 | TRBD1 | TRBV10-3
TGCGCCAGCAGCCAAGATCGTGGGAGCAGCAGCACTGAAGCTTTCTTT | CASSQDRGSSSTEAFF | . | TRBJ1-1 | . | TRBV4-3
TGTGCCAGCAGTAAAAGACATCTGAGCTCCTACGAGCAGTACTTC | CASSKRHLSSYEQYF | . | TRBJ2-7 | . | TRBV2
TGTGCCAGCAGCTTAGACCCCCGAGCTAACTATGGCTACACCTTC | CASSLDPRANYGYTF | . | TRBJ1-2 | . | TRBV7-8
TGCGCCAGCAGTCCCGTGCTAACAGGGCCCTATGGCTACACCTTC | CASSPVLTGPYGYTF | . | TRBJ1-2 | . | TRBV10-2
TGTGCCACACACACAGGGGGCGCAAGGTGGGAGCAGTACTTC | CATHTGGARWEQYF | few | TRBJ2-7 | TRBD1 | TRBV5-4
TGTGCCAGCAGTTTCGAGACAGGGCAAGCTTTCTTT | CASSFETGQAFF | once | TRBJ1-1 | TRBD1 | TRBV7-8
TGTGCCAGCAGCCCCAGGGGCGACACTGAAGCTTTCTTT | CASSPRGDTEAFF | . | TRBJ1-1 | . | TRBV2
TGTGCCAGCAGGGCCAACAGGAGAATCTACGAGCAGTACTTC | CASRANRRIYEQYF | . | TRBJ2-7 | . | TRBV21-1
TGTGCCACCAGCAGAGGTGCAGGGAAGTTATACGAGCAGTACTTC | CATSRGAGKLYEQYF | . | TRBJ2-7 | . | TRBV15
TGTGCCAGCAGCTTAGAGGGGTTCTCTGGGGCCAACGTCCTGACTTTC | CASSLEGFSGANVLTF | . | TRBJ2-6 | . | TRBV7-8
TGTGCCAGCAGGTCCGGGACAGGGGCCTTCTATAGCAATCAGCCCCAGCATTTT | CASRSGTGAFYSNQPQHF | . | TRBJ1-5 | TRBD1 | TRBV28
TGTGCCAGCAGCCATCCAGACAGGGCACTCTACAATGAGCAGTTCTTC | CASSHPDRALYNEQFF | . | TRBJ2-1 | TRBD1 | TRBV14
TGCAGCGTTCCGAGACTAGCGGGAGTGTCCTCCGAGCAGTACTTC | CSVPRLAGVSSEQYF | . | TRBJ2-7 | TRBD2 | TRBV29-1
TGTGCCAGCAGTCCCTGGGACAGGGGACCCGGCTACACCTTC | CASSPWDRGPGYTF | . | TRBJ1-2 | TRBD1 | TRBV27
TGTGCCTGGAGTGTACTAGCGGCAGGGGTGGTGCAGTACTTC | CAWSVLAAGVVQYF | . | TRBJ2-7 | TRBD2 | TRBV30
TGTGCCAGCAGTCCCAGGTACAATGAGCAGTTCTTC | CASSPRYNEQFF | . | TRBJ2-1 | . | TRBV6-5
TGTGCCAGCAGGGGGTCGATAGATACGCAGTATTTT | CASRGSIDTQYF | . | TRBJ2-3 | TRBD1 | TRBV19
TGTGCCAGCAGAGGCGTCAGGGGGGCGGGTGAAGCTTTCTTT | CASRGVRGAGEAFF | few | TRBJ1-1 | TRBD1 | TRBV7-9
TGTGCCAGCAGAACTCGCGCAACTAATGAAAAACTGTTTTTT | CASRTRATNEKLFF | . | TRBJ1-4 | . | TRBV28
TGTGCCAGCAGCCGATTTAGCGGGCCCCAAGAGACCCAGTACTTC | CASSRFSGPQETQYF | . | TRBJ2-5 | TRBD2 | TRBV7-3
TGTGCCTGGAACGCGGGATCTTACCAAGAGACCCAGTACTTC | CAWNAGSYQETQYF | . | TRBJ2-5 | . | TRBV30
TGTGCCAGCAATTCAATAGGGAGTAACACTGAAGCTTTCTTT | CASNSIGSNTEAFF | . | TRBJ1-1 | . | TRBV6-5
TGTGCCAGCAGCTTAGGTGACAGGGCGGCCTATAATTCACCCCTCCACTTT | CASSLGDRAAYNSPLHF | few | TRBJ1-6 | TRBD1 | TRBV11-2
TGTGCCAGCAGCTTAGGGGATCAGGGGAGAATGAGCTATGGCTACACCTTC | CASSLGDQGRMSYGYTF | . | TRBJ1-2 | . | TRBV7-9
TGTGCCAGCAGCTTAACAGGGGCCCTTAGGGAGACCCAGTACTTC | CASSLTGALRETQYF | . | TRBJ2-5 | . | TRBV7-3
TGCAGCGTCGAACTAGCGGAATACGAGCAGTACTTC | CSVELAEYEQYF | . | TRBJ2-7 | TRBD2 | TRBV29-1
TGTGCCAGCAGTTTTGGTGGGGCCACTGAAGCTTTCTTT | CASSFGGATEAFF | few | TRBJ1-1 | . | TRBV12-3/TRBV12-4
TGCGCCAGCAGCCAAGAGGTGTCAGGGAATCGCGAGCAGTACTTC | CASSQEVSGNREQYF | . | TRBJ2-7 | . | TRBV4-1
TGTGCCAGCCTTACCGGCGGGCACGCGAACACCGGGGAGCTGTTTTTT | CASLTGGHANTGELFF | . | TRBJ2-2 | . | TRBV21-1
TGTGCCAGCAGCGGGACAGGGGTTGGAAACACCATATATTTT | CASSGTGVGNTIYF | . | TRBJ1-3 | TRBD1 | TRBV6-5
TGTGCCAGCAGCGTTCGCAGCTCTGGAAACACCATATATTTT | CASSVRSSGNTIYF | . | TRBJ1-3 | . | TRBV9
TGTGCCACCAGCAGAGATCGGGACAGCCGGGGTCTAGTTTTCTTT | CATSRDRDSRGLVFF | . | TRBJ1-1 | TRBD1 | TRBV15
TGTGCCTGGATTCCCAGGGGGGTAAATTCACCCCTCCACTTT | CAWIPRGVNSPLHF | once | TRBJ1-6 | TRBD1 | TRBV30
TGTGCCATCAGTGAGTCCGGGAGGGATAATTCACCCCTCCACTTT | CAISESGRDNSPLHF | . | TRBJ1-6 | . | TRBV10-3
TGCAGCGTGGCCCCCAACACTGAAGCTTTCTTT | CSVAPNTEAFF | . | TRBJ1-1 | . | TRBV29-1
TGTGCCAGCAGTTGGACAGCGGACTACGAGCAGTACTTC | CASSWTADYEQYF | . | TRBJ2-7 | . | TRBV2
TGTGCCATCAGCCTAAAACTAAGACAGGGGGCGAACACCGGGGAGCTGTTTTTT | CAISLKLRQGANTGELFF | once | TRBJ2-2 | TRBD1 | TRBV10-3
TGTGCCATCAGTGAGCAGGGGCTCGAAAAACTGTTTTTT | CAISEQGLEKLFF | . | TRBJ1-4 | . | TRBV10-3
TGTGCCTGGACCCTCGGCGGGCTTTCCTCCGAGCAGTACTTC | CAWTLGGLSSEQYF | . | TRBJ2-7 | . | TRBV30
TGCAGCGGTCAGGGTTACTATGGCTACACCTTC | CSGQGYYGYTF | . | TRBJ1-2 | . | TRBV29-1